These 22 T cell receptor beta chains were sequenced from one sample in a study of OX40 agonist ivuxolimab in advanced cancers. Here immunoSEQ multiplex PCR was the method, and the copy in TCRdb shows in-frame clones only, minus some. The profile shows tens of thousands of clones, over 80% of them singletons. This specimen consisted of CD4+ or CD8+ T cells sorted from blood, obtained in a trial of the OX40 agonist ivuxolimab. The receptors were sampled from an adult with an advanced solid tumor such as melanoma, head and neck, liver or kidney cancer.

The chain has TRBV30 and TRBJ2-1, with D possibly being TRBD1 or TRBD2 (6 bases each). V was clipped by 5 bases and J by 0 bases, with 11 bases between them. Germline V gene sequence: CDR1 GTSNPN, CDR2 SVGIG (reference sequence). The CDR3 is 14 residues long. CDR3 bases: TGTGCCTGGGATCGGGGGCACTCCTACAATGAGCAGTTCTTC. This sequence encodes CAWDRGHSYNEQFF.

The V and J genes are TRBV7-2 and TRBJ2-2; TRBD2 matches 12 bases. Germline V CDR1 and CDR2: SGHTA, FQGNSA. J gave up 4 bases and V 5 bases, and 14 bases lay outside the gene matches. The CDR3 is 19 residues long. DNA of the CDR3: TGTGCCAGCAGCCCCTCCGGGACTAGCGGGCCGGGGGGCACCGGGGAGCTGTTTTTT. Protein: CASSPSGTSGPGGTGELFF.

This rearrangement joins TRBV4-1 to TRBJ2-3; D possibly matches TRBD1 or TRBD2 (5 bases each). V shed 0 bases and J shed 5 bases, with 18 bases lying between them. Germline loops: CDR1 MGHRA, CDR2 YSYEKL. The CDR3 has 17 amino acids. The CDR3 reads CASSQDRGRAGRDTQYF. CDR3 nucleotide sequence: TGCGCCAGCAGCCAAGATAGGGGCAGGGCAGGGAGAGATACGCAGTATTTT.

This sequence joins TRBV28 and TRBJ2-5; 7 bases fit TRBD2. The CDR3 loop spans 14 amino acids. The ends lost 6 bases at V and 5 bases at J; junction bases unmatched: 9. Germline loops: CDR1 MDHEN, CDR2 SYDVKM. Here the CDR3 reads CASSPLSGAETQYF. CDR3 coding DNA: TGTGCCAGCAGCCCCCTAAGCGGGGCTGAGACCCAGTACTTC. Complete variable domain (other parts from reference TRBV28 and TRBJ2-5): DVKVTQSSRYLVKRTGEKVFLECVQDMDHENMFWYRQDPGLGLRLIYFSYDVKMKEKGDIPEGYSVSREKKERFSLILESASTNQTSMYLCASSPLSGAETQYFGPGTRLLVL.

J is TRBJ1-2 and V is TRBV27, with 11 bases aligning to TRBD1. Germline CDR1 MNHEY, CDR2 SMNVEV (reference sequence). Trimming at V came to 6 bases and at J to 5 bases, leaving 5 bases not matched to a gene. The CDR3 totals 14 residues. The CDR3 loop is CASRGTGGAYGYTF. In DNA form, the CDR3 reads TGTGCCAGCAGGGGGACAGGGGGTGCATATGGCTACACCTTC.

This clone was seen just once. Distinct nucleotide sequences in the sample also encode this CDR3. The chain has TRBV7-2 and TRBJ2-7, with 8 bases aligning to TRBD2. J lost 2 bases, V lost 1 base, and 1 base had no gene match. CDR1 is SGHTA and CDR2 is FQGNSA in the germline V gene. The CDR3 spans 14 residues. CDR3 protein: CASSLVAGPYEQYF. The CDR3 nucleotides read TGTGCCAGCAGCTTAGTAGCGGGGCCCTACGAGCAGTACTTC.

V and J are TRBV12-1 and TRBJ2-4; TRBD1, the D gene given by the table, was not confirmed from the DNA. TRBV12-1 is deemed a pseudogene. The length of the CDR3 is 15 residues. The CDR3 DNA sequence: TGTGCCAGCACCCCGTGGGGGCTAGCCAAAAACATTCAGTACTTC. It encodes CASTPWGLAKNIQYF.

The V call is TRBV18, the J call TRBJ1-4, with D possibly matching TRBD1 (6 bases). The CDR3 runs to 16 residues. Per the germline V gene, CDR1 is KGHSH and CDR2 is LQKENI. The V gene lost 0 bases and the J gene lost 0 bases, with 8 bases spanning the gap. CDR3 in DNA: TGTGCCAGCTCACCACCCAGGGGAGCAACTAATGAAAAACTGTTTTTT. Amino acid sequence: CASSPPRGATNEKLFF.

This chain joins TRBV11-3 and TRBJ1-1; D perhaps matches TRBD1 (6 bases). The CDR3 loop spans 14 amino acids. Germline values: CDR1 SGHNT, CDR2 YENEEA. V lost 5 bases to trimming and J lost 4 bases, with 14 bases between them. CDR3: CASSRNGGGTEAFF. CDR3 bases: TGTGCCAGCAGCCGAAATGGAGGGGGCACTGAAGCTTTCTTT. Combining the CDR3 with reference TRBV11-3 and TRBJ1-1 gives the whole variable domain EAGVVQSPRYKIIEKKQPVAFWCNPISGHNTLYWYLQNLGQGPELLIRYENEEAVDDSQLPKDRFSAERLKGVDSTLKIQPAELGDSAVYLCASSRNGGGTEAFFGQGTRLTVV.

The chain employs TRBV27 and TRBJ1-1; D remains unclear. V was shortened by 2 bases and J by 0 bases, with 7 bases between the two germline ends. There are 14 residues in the CDR3. Germline-derived CDR1 and CDR2 are MNHEY and SMNVEV (reference sequence). The CDR3 coding sequence is TGTGCCAGCAGTTTACAGTCATTGAACACTGAAGCTTTCTTT. Its translation: CASSLQSLNTEAFF.

The chain joins TRBV14 to TRBJ2-7; weak D call: TRBD1 (6 bases). Germline CDR1 reads SGHDN; CDR2 reads FVKESK. V was cut by 4 bases and J by 0 bases, with 10 bases left in between. The CDR3 runs 14 residues. The CDR3: CASSPRTDSYEQYF. The DNA of the CDR3 is TGTGCCAGCAGCCCGAGGACAGACTCCTACGAGCAGTACTTC.

The genes are TRBV7-8 and TRBJ1-2, with TRBD1 identical over 7 bases. The CDR3 has 15 amino acids. V dropped 1 base and J dropped 6; count of bases not matched to a gene: 8. Germline CDR1 reads SGHVS; CDR2 reads FQNEAQ. CDR3 sequence (DNA): TGTGCCAGCAGCTTAGTCGAAGGGGGCGCGGATGGCTACACCTTC. Residues: CASSLVEGGADGYTF.

The chain links TRBV2 to TRBJ1-1; D remains unclear. V shed 6 bases and J shed 3 bases, with 11 bases lying between them. From germline, CDR1 is SNHLY and CDR2 FYNNEI. The length of the CDR3 is 13 residues. The DNA for the CDR3 is TGTGCCAGCAGCGTAAACAGCTACACTGAAGCTTTCTTT. Its protein is CASSVNSYTEAFF. The full variable domain, in which reference TRBV2 and TRBJ1-1 provide the parts outside the CDR3, is EPEVTQTPSHQVTQMGQEVILRCVPISNHLYFYWYRQILGQKVEFLVSFYNNEISEKSEIFDDQFSVERPDGSNFTLKIRSTKLEDSAMYFCASSVNSYTEAFFGQGTRLTVV.

The rearrangement links TRBV6-6 to TRBJ2-2; 7 bases are a match to TRBD2. Germline V gene data show CDR1 as MNHNY and CDR2 as SVGAGI (reference sequence). The CDR3 contains 16 residues. V dropped 9 bases and J dropped 5; count of bases not matched to a gene: 15. CDR3 DNA sequence: TGTGCCAGAACCCACCCGGGACTCGGGGGGACCGGGGAGCTGTTTTTT. Translation gives CARTHPGLGGTGELFF.

The chain employs TRBV28 and TRBJ1-2, with TRBD1 matching over 10 bases. The CDR3 contains 14 residues. In germline, CDR1 is MDHEN, CDR2 SYDVKM. Unmatched junction bases numbered 6, after V lost 7 bases and J lost 4 bases. CDR3 nucleotide sequence: TGTGCCAGCAAACCCGGGACAGGGGTCTATGGCTACACCTTC. Its protein is CASKPGTGVYGYTF.

This clone was counted only a few times. V gene TRBV4-3 combines with J gene TRBJ1-1; maybe TRBD1 (6 bases). The germline gives CDR1 LGHNA, CDR2 YSLEER. The CDR3 length is 15 residues. V was cut by 4 bases and J by 3 bases, with 15 bases left in between. DNA of the CDR3: TGCGCCAGCAGCCGAGACCAGGGACATGACACTGAAGCTTTCTTT. Translated, it gives CASSRDQGHDTEAFF.

The chain recombines TRBV19 with TRBJ2-7; TRBD2 matches 8 bases. Trimming at V came to 6 bases and at J to 5 bases, leaving 9 bases not matched to a gene. Germline lookup yields CDR1 LNHDA and CDR2 SQIVND (reference sequence). The CDR3 consists of 14 residues. CDR3 bases: TGTGCCAGTAGGAGGCACAGCGGGAGAGACGAGCAGTACTTC. As protein: CASRRHSGRDEQYF.

The chain is built from TRBV5-1 and TRBJ1-2; D may be TRBD1 (6 bases). Germline CDR1 is SGHRS and CDR2 is YFSETQ. V was pared by 0 bases and J by 8 bases, with 26 bases between. The CDR3 runs 18 residues. The CDR3 DNA sequence: TGCGCCAGCAGCTTGGATTGCGTACAGGGCCTAGACTGTGGGGGCTACACCTTC. Translated: CASSLDCVQGLDCGGYTF.

The chain links TRBV30 to TRBJ1-1, with TRBD1 as a possible D gene (6 bases). Per the germline V gene, CDR1 is GTSNPN and CDR2 is SVGIG (reference sequence). This CDR3 comprises 14 residues. Trimming stripped 8 bases from V and 2 bases from J, with 18 bases between. The CDR3 sequence: CAGTPTGYNTEAFF. In DNA form, the CDR3 reads TGTGCCGGGACCCCTACAGGGTATAACACTGAAGCTTTCTTT.

The chain uses TRBV11-3 and TRBJ1-1; 10 positions agree with TRBD1. The CDR3 is made up of 18 amino acids. The V and J ends lost 0 bases and 4 bases, in that order; junction bases with no gene match: 11. Germline V CDR1 and CDR2: SGHNT, YENEEA. The CDR3 DNA follows: TGTGCCAGCAGCTTAGATGGCGGGACAGGGGTAGCGAGCACTGAAGCTTTCTTT. Encoded protein: CASSLDGGTGVASTEAFF.

The chain uses TRBV9 and TRBJ1-2; maybe TRBD1 (6 bases). V was pared by 0 bases and J by 2 bases, with 14 bases between. Germline CDR1 SGDLS, CDR2 YYNGEE. This CDR3 is 16 amino acids long. DNA of the CDR3: TGTGCCAGCAGCGTAGGAGCAGGGGAACCGAACTATGGCTACACCTTC. Its translation: CASSVGAGEPNYGYTF. Complete variable domain (other parts from reference TRBV9 and TRBJ1-2): DSGVTQTPKHLITATGQRVTLRCSPRSGDLSVYWYQQSLDQGLQFLIQYYNGEERAKGNILERFSAQQFPDLHSELNLSSLELGDSALYFCASSVGAGEPNYGYTFGSGTRLTVV.

The rearrangement links TRBV19 to TRBJ2-5, with 8 positions matching TRBD1. Trimming removed 4 bases from V and 7 bases from J; junction bases left unmatched: 8. The CDR3 has 14 residues. Germline values: CDR1 LNHDA, CDR2 SQIVND (reference sequence). For the CDR3, the DNA is TGTGCCAGTAGTAATCAGGGGGCCGGTGGGACCCAGTACTTC. Translating it yields CASSNQGAGGTQYF.